This TCR beta chain was sequenced for a study of T cell repertoires in cytomegalovirus infection. Study-level information: It was recently identified HLA-C-restricted and well-studied HLA-B-restricted CMV epitopes that the study used.

This CDR3 spans 15 amino acids. Germline V lookup: CDR1 LGHNA, CDR2 YSLEER. Between the trimmed V and J ends, which lost 1 base and 2 bases, there was a span of 11 bases. Overall study findings and caveats: Cumulative public TCR beta family frequency identified carriers of CMV plus the relevant HLA.

In regard to this clonotype: Its antigen is undetermined.

From the reads, TCRdb called clonotypes with MiXCR, one entry per CDR3 protein. The sample shows 680,000 or so distinct CDR3 sequences, roughly 33% of them seen only once. Source: cultured PBMCs, taken from culture after CMV antigen stimulation. The clonotype originates from a human donor in good health (CMV status not recorded). Some clones in this sample may be carry-over from other donors' samples. This chain uses TRBV4-3 with TRBJ1-2; D not certain. CDR3 sequence: CASSQGAAANYGYTF. The CDR3 region has the DNA TGCGCCAGCAGCCAAGGGGCAGCCGCGAACTATGGCTACACCTTC.